The next 9 T cell receptor beta chains were all read from a single sample in a study of human T cells and chemical hapten exposure. TCRdb redid the calling of the RACE reads with MiXCR, one entry per CDR3 protein. Of roughly 190,000 distinct CDR3 sequences in the sample, approximately 20% were seen once. Time point defined: patch test 1, 2 weeks after DPC sensitization. Specified treatment: therapeutic diphenylcyclopropenone sensitization with weekly scalp DPC. The source was whole blood, collected in connection with sensitization to the hapten diphenylcyclopropenone (DPC). The source of these receptors is a woman between 50 and 59 years old with alopecia areata. Some clones in this sample may be carry-over from other donors' samples.

J is TRBJ1-2 and V is TRBV15; D gene ambiguous. V dropped 0 bases and J dropped 3 bases, with 8 bases sitting between them. Germline loops: CDR1 LNHNV, CDR2 YYDKDF (reference sequence). The CDR3 loop spans 14 amino acids. The CDR3 nucleotides read TGTGCCACCAGCAGAGATCAAGGAGACTATGGCTACACCTTC. Amino acid sequence: CATSRDQGDYGYTF. The full variable domain, in which reference TRBV15 and TRBJ1-2 provide the parts outside the CDR3, is DAMVIQNPRYQVTQFGKPVTLSCSQTLNHNVMYWYQQKSSQAPKLLFHYYDKDFNNEADTPDNFQSRRPNTSFCFLDIRSPGLGDTAMYLCATSRDQGDYGYTFGSGTRLTVV.

The chain employs TRBV20-1 and TRBJ1-1; 9 bases match TRBD1. CDR1 and CDR2 from the germline V gene are DFQATT and SNEGSKA (reference sequence). The CDR3 is 13 amino acids. The junction had 6 bases not matched to a gene; V was cut back by 6 bases and J by 4 bases. As DNA, the CDR3 is TGCAGTGCCCGGCCGGGACAGGGCACTGAAGCTTTCTTT. Its translation: CSARPGQGTEAFF.

In its sample, this clonotype was seen a few times. The rearrangement links TRBV29-1 to TRBJ2-7, with D unclear. V was clipped by 4 bases and J by 2 bases, with 3 bases between them. Per the germline V gene, CDR1 is SQVTM and CDR2 is ANQGSEA. The CDR3 length is 10 residues. The CDR3 here is CSVGAYEQYF. CDR3 DNA: TGCAGCGTTGGGGCCTACGAGCAGTACTTC.

The rearrangement joins TRBV6-1 to TRBJ1-5; TRBD1 might be the D (5 bases). CDR1 and CDR2 from the germline V gene are MNHNS and SASEGT. Trimming shortened V by 1 base and J by 7 bases, and 11 bases separated the two germline ends. The CDR3 loop spans 14 amino acids. CDR3 protein: CASSEGGSVQPQHF. The CDR3 DNA follows: TGTGCCAGCAGTGAAGGGGGGTCGGTGCAGCCCCAGCATTTT.

This chain connects TRBV27 to TRBJ2-7, with D possibly being TRBD1 (6 bases). V was clipped by 4 bases and J by 9 bases, with 13 bases between them. CDR1 MNHEY and CDR2 SMNVEV come from the germline V gene (reference sequence). The CDR3 length is 12 residues. The CDR3 is CASSSVDSGQYF. Here the CDR3 DNA reads TGTGCCAGCAGTTCCGTGGACAGCGGGCAGTACTTC.

This clonotype turned up a few times. Here the CDR3 reads CAWSVQGATEAFF. The CDR3 DNA reads TGTGCCTGGAGTGTACAGGGGGCAACTGAAGCTTTCTTT. The chain has TRBV30 and TRBJ1-1; 9 nucleotides match TRBD1. With 0 bases clipped from V and 5 bases from J, the junction kept 1 base outside the gene matches. The CDR3 sequence is 13 residues long. Germline values: CDR1 GTSNPN, CDR2 SVGIG (reference sequence).

The chain links TRBV15 to TRBJ2-1, with D unresolved. Trimming shortened V by 5 bases and J by 5 bases, and 4 bases separated the two germline ends. Germline CDR1 reads LNHNV; CDR2 reads YYDKDF (reference sequence). CDR3 size: 11 residues. The CDR3 loop is CATSGHNEQFF. CDR3 nucleotide sequence: TGTGCCACCAGCGGACACAATGAGCAGTTCTTC.

CDR3 coding DNA: TGTGCCAGCAGCGTAGAACTAGCGGGAGGGGCCGGGGAGCTGTTTTTT. It is translated as CASSVELAGGAGELFF. The chain uses TRBV9 and TRBJ2-2; 13 nucleotides match TRBD2. CDR1 and CDR2 from the germline V gene are SGDLS and YYNGEE. This CDR3 region has 16 residues. V was clipped by 0 bases and J by 6 bases; unmatched bases: 2.

The table lists this clonotype with a few counts. V gene TRBV11-2 combines with J gene TRBJ2-6; D is possibly TRBD1 or TRBD2 (6 bases each). Trimming stripped 5 bases from V and 2 bases from J, with 16 bases between. CDR3 size: 17 residues. Germline V gives CDR1 SGHAT, CDR2 FQNNGV. The CDR3 loop reads CASSLIFGGPGANVLTF. The DNA for the CDR3 is TGTGCCAGCAGCCTTATATTTGGGGGGCCTGGGGCCAACGTCCTGACTTTC. The full variable domain, its missing parts supplied by reference TRBV11-2 and TRBJ2-6, is EAGVAQSPRYKIIEKRQSVAFWCNPISGHATLYWYQQILGQGPKLLIQFQNNGVVDDSQLPKDRFSAERLKGVDSTLKIQPAKLEDSAVYLCASSLIFGGPGANVLTFGAGSRLTVL.